These T cell receptor beta chains were read from a single sample in a study of regulatory T cells in long-lasting Graves disease. One entry per CDR3 protein, called by TCRdb with MiXCR from the multiplex PCR reads. This repertoire shows roughly 450,000 distinct CDR3 sequences, about 22% found once; its top ten account for around 13%. Sequenced material: peripheral blood mononuclear cells (PBMCs), taken when the disease was refractory, from a patient treated with antithyroid drugs. The origin of the receptors is a female donor with Graves disease. The CDR3 runs from the conserved cysteine through the conserved F or W.

v_call	j_call	cdr3_aa
TRBV20-1	TRBJ2-5	CSAGPGLAGFGETQYF
TRBV20-1	TRBJ1-5	CSARVPGLKFSNQPQHF
TRBV11-1	TRBJ2-2	CASSNRQTGELFF
TRBV2	TRBJ1-2	CASTLLYGYTF
TRBV12-3/TRBV12-4	TRBJ2-7	CASSPGDRGLEQYF
TRBV20-1	TRBJ2-7	CTRWYRDRDPQQYF
TRBV2	TRBJ2-1	CASSERQLYNEQFF
TRBV6-1	TRBJ1-1	CASRPRSLNTEAFF
TRBV20-1	TRBJ1-6	CSARGPQSLHF
TRBV2	TRBJ1-1	CASRAGVWTEAFF
TRBV5-1	TRBJ2-7	CASSQMPGQGSNEQYF
TRBV7-9	TRBJ2-3	CASSLVPSGGTTDTQYF
TRBV6-1	TRBJ2-7	CAGNPPRLAGPSYEQYF
TRBV9	TRBJ2-2	CASSPRTGTTGELFF
TRBV6-2/TRBV6-3	TRBJ1-5	CASSFVIQPQHF
TRBV4-2	TRBJ2-2	CASSQGRTGELFF
TRBV28	TRBJ2-7	CASNLQAQSSYEQYF
TRBV19	TRBJ2-7	CASSPSRINEQYF
TRBV5-5	TRBJ2-5	CASSLDRVEETQYF
TRBV28	TRBJ1-1	CASRTGQDNTEAFF
TRBV19	TRBJ1-2	CASSIEAVPGSYGYTF
TRBV12-3/TRBV12-4	TRBJ2-2	CASSSVLNTGELFF
TRBV6-4	TRBJ1-5	CASTFLVNQPQHF
TRBV6-5	TRBJ1-2	CASSYSDGTGHSPF
TRBV7-8	TRBJ2-5	CASSLASRETQYF
TRBV2	TRBJ2-7	CASRNRQTSEEQYF
TRBV12-3/TRBV12-4	TRBJ2-2	CASNRDGQNTGELFF
TRBV18	TRBJ2-2	CASSPDRDTSVGELFF
TRBV3-1	TRBJ2-4	CASSQESGLAKNIQYF
TRBV6-1	.	CASTNGRQGMTYEQYF
TRBV20-1	TRBJ1-5	CSASDNNQPQHF
TRBV7-2	TRBJ2-7	CASSLTLGGASYEQYF
TRBV6-2/TRBV6-3	TRBJ2-5	CASTPPPGLRYQETQYF